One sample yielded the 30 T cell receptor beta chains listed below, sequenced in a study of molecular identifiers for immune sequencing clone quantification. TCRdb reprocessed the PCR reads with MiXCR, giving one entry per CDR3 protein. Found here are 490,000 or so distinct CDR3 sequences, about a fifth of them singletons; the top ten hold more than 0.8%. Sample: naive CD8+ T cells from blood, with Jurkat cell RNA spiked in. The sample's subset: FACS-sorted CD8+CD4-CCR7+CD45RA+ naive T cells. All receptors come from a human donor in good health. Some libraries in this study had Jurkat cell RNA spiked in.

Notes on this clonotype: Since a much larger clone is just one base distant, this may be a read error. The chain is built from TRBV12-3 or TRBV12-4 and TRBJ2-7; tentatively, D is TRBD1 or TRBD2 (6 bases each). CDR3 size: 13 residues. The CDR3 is CACRGGSAHEQYF. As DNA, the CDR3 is TGTGCCTGCAGAGGGGGGTCGGCCCACGAGCAGTACTTC.

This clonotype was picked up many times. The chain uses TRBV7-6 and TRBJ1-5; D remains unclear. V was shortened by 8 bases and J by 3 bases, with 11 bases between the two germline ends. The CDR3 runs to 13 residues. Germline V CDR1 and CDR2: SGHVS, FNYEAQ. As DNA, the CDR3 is TGTGCCAGCGCCGTGGCCCCCAATCAGCCCCAGCATTTT. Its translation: CASAVAPNQPQHF.

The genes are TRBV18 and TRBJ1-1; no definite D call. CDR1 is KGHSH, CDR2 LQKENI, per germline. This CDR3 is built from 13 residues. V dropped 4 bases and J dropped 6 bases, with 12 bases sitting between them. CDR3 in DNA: TGTGCCAGCTCACTCGAGGTAGCCCCTGAAGCTTTCTTT. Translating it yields CASSLEVAPEAFF.

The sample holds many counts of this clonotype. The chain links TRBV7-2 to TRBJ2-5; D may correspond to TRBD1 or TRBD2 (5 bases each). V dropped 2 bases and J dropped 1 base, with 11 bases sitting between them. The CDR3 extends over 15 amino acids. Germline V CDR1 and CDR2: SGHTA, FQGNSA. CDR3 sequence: CASSLWGPSQETQYF. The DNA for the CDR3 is TGTGCCAGCAGCTTATGGGGACCCTCCCAAGAGACCCAGTACTTC.

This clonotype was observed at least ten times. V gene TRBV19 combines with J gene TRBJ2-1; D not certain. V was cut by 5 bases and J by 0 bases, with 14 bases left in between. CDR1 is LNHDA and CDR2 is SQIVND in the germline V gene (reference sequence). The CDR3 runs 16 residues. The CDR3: CASSWSPFSSYNEQFF. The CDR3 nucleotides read TGTGCCAGTAGTTGGTCTCCCTTCAGCTCCTACAATGAGCAGTTCTTC.

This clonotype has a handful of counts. In DNA, the CDR3 is TGCAGCGTTGTGACGGGTGGGGGTACGCAGTATTTT. It specifies CSVVTGGGTQYF. The V call is TRBV29-1, the J call TRBJ2-3, with D tentatively TRBD1 or TRBD2 (5 bases each). Looked up from germline, CDR1 is SQVTM and CDR2 is ANQGSEA. CDR3 size: 12 residues. V lost 4 bases and J lost 8, with 13 bases in between.

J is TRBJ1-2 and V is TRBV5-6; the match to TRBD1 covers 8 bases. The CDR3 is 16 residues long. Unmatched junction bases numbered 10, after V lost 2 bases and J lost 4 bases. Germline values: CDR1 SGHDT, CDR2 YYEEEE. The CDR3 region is CASSFAATGDSYGYTF. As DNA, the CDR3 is TGTGCCAGCAGCTTCGCCGCGACAGGGGACTCCTATGGCTACACCTTC. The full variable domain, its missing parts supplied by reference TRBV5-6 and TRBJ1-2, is DAGVTQSPTHLIKTRGQQVTLRCSPKSGHDTVSWYQQALGQGPQFIFQYYEEEERQRGNFPDRFSGHQFPNYSSELNVNALLLGDSALYLCASSFAATGDSYGYTFGSGTRLTVV.

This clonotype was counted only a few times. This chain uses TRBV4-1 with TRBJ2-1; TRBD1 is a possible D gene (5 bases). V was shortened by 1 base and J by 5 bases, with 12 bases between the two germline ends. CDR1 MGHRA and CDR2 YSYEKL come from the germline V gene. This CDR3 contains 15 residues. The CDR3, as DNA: TGCGCCAGCAGCCAAGCCCCTTCAGGGAACAATGAGCAGTTCTTC. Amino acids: CASSQAPSGNNEQFF.

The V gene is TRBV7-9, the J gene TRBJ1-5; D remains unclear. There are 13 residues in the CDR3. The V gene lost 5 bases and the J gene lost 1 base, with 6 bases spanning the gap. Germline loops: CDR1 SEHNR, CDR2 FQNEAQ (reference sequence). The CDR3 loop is CASSRLSNQPQHF. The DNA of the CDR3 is TGTGCCAGCAGCAGACTGAGCAATCAGCCCCAGCATTTT.

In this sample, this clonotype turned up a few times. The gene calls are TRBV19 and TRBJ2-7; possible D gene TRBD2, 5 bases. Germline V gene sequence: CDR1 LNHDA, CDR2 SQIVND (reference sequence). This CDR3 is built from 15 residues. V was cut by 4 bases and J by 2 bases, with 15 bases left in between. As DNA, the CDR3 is TGTGCCAGTAGTACCGGGGTAACCGTAACCTACGAGCAGTACTTC. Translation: CASSTGVTVTYEQYF.

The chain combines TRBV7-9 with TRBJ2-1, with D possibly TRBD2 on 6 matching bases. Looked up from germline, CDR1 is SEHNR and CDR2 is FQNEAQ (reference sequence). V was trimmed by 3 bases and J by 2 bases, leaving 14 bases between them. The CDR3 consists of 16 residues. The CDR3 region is CASSFSGSWPYNEQFF. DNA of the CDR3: TGTGCCAGCAGCTTTAGCGGCTCCTGGCCCTACAATGAGCAGTTCTTC.

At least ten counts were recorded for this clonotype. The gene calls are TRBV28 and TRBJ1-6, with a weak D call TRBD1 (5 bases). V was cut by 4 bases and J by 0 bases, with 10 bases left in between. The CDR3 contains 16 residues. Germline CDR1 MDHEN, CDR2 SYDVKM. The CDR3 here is CASSSWGGSYNSPLHF. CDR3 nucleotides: TGTGCCAGCAGTTCCTGGGGGGGCTCCTATAATTCACCCCTCCACTTT.

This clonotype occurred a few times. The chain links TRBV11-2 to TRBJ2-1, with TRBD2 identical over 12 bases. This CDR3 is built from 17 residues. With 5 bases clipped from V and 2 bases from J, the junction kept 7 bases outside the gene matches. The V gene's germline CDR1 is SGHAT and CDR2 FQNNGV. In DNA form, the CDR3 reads TGTGCCAGCAGCGACCGACTAGCGGGAGACACCTACAATGAGCAGTTCTTC. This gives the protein CASSDRLAGDTYNEQFF.

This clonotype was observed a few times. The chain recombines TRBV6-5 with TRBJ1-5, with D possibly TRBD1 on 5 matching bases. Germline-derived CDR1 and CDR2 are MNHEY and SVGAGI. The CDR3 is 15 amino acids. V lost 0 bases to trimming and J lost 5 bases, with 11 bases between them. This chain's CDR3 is CASSYSSGLDQPQHF. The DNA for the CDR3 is TGTGCCAGCAGTTACTCCTCAGGGCTTGATCAGCCCCAGCATTTT.

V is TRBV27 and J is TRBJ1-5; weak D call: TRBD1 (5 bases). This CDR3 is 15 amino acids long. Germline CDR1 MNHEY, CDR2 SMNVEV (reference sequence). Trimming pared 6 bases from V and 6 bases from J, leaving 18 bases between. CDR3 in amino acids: CASRSGSGSGQPQHF. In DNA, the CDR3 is TGTGCCAGCAGATCAGGGTCAGGGTCCGGTCAGCCCCAGCATTTT.

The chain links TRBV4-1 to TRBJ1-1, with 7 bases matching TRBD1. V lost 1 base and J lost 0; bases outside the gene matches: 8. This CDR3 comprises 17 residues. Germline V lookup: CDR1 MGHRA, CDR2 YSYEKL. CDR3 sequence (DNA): TGCGCCAGCAGCCAAGCTCTACCGGGACAGATGAACACTGAAGCTTTCTTT. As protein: CASSQALPGQMNTEAFF.

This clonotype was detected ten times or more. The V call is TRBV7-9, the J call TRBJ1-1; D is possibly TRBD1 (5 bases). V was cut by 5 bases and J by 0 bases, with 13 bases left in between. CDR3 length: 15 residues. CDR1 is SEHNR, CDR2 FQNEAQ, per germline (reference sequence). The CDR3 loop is CASSPLQELNTEAFF. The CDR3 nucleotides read TGTGCCAGCAGCCCCTTACAGGAATTGAACACTGAAGCTTTCTTT. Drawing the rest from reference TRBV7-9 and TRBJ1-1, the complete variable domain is DTGVSQNPRHKITKRGQNVTFRCDPISEHNRLYWYRQTLGQGPEFLTYFQNEAQLEKSRLLSDRFSAERPKGSFSTLEIQRTEQGDSAMYLCASSPLQELNTEAFFGQGTRLTVV.

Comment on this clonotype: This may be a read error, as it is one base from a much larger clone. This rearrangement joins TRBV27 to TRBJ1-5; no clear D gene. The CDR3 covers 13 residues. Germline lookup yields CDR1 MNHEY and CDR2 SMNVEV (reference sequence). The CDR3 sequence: CASSSASNQPPHF. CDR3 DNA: TGTGCCAGCAGTTCAGCTAGCAATCAGCCCCCGCATTTT.

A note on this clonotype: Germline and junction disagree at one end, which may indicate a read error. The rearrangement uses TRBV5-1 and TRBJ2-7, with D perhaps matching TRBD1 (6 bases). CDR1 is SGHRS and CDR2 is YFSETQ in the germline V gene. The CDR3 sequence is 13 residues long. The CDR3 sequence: CVSSFGRGYEQYF. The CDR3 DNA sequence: TGCGTCAGCAGCTTTGGCAGGGGATACGAGCAGTACTTC.

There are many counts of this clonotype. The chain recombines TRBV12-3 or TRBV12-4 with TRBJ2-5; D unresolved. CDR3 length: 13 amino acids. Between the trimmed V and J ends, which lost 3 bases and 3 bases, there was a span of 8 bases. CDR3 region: CASSLGHKETQYF. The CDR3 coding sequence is TGTGCCAGCAGTTTGGGTCATAAAGAGACCCAGTACTTC.

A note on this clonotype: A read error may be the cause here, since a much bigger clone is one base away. The CDR3 coding sequence is TGTGCCAGCAGTCCCCCACATGGGGAGCGGGGGACGCAGTATTTT. It is translated as CASSPPHGERGTQYF. The chain recombines TRBV27 with TRBJ2-3; TRBD2 agrees at 8 bases. This CDR3 has 15 amino acids. J gave up 9 bases and V 5 bases, and 13 bases lay outside the gene matches. Germline CDR1 reads MNHEY; CDR2 reads SMNVEV (reference sequence).

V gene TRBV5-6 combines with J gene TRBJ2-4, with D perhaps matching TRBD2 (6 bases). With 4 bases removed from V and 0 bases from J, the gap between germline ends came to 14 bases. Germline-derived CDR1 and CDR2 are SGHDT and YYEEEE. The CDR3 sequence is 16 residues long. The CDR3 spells CASSPAGTLAKNIQYF. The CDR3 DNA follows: TGTGCCAGCAGCCCGGCGGGGACTCTAGCCAAAAACATTCAGTACTTC.

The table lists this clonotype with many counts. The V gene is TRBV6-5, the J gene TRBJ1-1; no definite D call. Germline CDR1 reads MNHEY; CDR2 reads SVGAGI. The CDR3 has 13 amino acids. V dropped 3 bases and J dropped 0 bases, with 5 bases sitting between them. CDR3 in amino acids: CASSYSVNTEAFF. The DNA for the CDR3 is TGTGCCAGCAGTTATAGCGTGAACACTGAAGCTTTCTTT.

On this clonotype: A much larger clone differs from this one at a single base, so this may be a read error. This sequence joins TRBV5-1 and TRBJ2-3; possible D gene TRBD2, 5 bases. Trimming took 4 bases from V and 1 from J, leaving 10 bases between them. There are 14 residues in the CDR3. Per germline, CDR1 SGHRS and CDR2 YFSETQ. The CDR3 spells CASSRRAGTDTQYF. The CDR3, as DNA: TGCGCCAGCAGCCGGCGGGCTGGCACAGATACGCAGTATTTT.

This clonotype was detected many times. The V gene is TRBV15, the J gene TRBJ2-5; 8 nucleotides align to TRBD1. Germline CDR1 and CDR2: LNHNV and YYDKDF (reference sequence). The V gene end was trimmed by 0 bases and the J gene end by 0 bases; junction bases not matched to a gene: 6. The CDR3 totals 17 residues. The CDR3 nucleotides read TGTGCCACCAGCAGAGATTTCCAGGGGGCCTACCAAGAGACCCAGTACTTC. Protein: CATSRDFQGAYQETQYF.

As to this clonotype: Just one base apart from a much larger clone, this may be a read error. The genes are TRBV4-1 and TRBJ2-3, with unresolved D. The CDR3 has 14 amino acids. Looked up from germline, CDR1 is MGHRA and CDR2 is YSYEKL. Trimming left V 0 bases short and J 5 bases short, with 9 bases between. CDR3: CASSQDLAIDTQYF. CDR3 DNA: TGCGCCAGCAGCCAAGATTTAGCAATAGATACGCAGTATTTT.

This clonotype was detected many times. The CDR3 reads CSGGEGTGELFF. CDR3 DNA sequence: TGCAGCGGTGGAGAGGGCACCGGGGAGCTGTTTTTT. The V and J genes are TRBV29-1 and TRBJ2-2; D possibly corresponds to TRBD2 (5 bases). Trimming shortened V by 7 bases and J by 4 bases, and 10 bases separated the two germline ends. Germline loops: CDR1 SQVTM, CDR2 ANQGSEA. This CDR3 region has 12 residues.

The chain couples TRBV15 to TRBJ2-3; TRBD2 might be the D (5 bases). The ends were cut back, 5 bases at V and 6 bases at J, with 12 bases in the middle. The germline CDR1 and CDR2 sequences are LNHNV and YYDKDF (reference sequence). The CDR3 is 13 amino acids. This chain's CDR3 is CATSPSREDTQYF. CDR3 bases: TGTGCCACCAGCCCGAGTAGGGAGGATACGCAGTATTTT.

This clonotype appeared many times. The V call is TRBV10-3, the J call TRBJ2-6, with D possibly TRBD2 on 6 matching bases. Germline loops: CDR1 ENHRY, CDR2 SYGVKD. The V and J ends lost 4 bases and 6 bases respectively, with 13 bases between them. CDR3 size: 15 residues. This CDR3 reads CAISVGDSSANVLTF. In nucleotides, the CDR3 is TGTGCCATCAGTGTGGGGGACTCCTCGGCCAACGTCCTGACTTTC.

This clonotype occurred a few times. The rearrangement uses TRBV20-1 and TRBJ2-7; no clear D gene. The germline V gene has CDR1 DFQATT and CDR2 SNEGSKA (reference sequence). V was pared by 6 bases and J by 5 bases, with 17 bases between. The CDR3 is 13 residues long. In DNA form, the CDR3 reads TGCAGTGCATGGCCGGGCTTTCGGCACGAGCAGTACTTC. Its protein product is CSAWPGFRHEQYF.